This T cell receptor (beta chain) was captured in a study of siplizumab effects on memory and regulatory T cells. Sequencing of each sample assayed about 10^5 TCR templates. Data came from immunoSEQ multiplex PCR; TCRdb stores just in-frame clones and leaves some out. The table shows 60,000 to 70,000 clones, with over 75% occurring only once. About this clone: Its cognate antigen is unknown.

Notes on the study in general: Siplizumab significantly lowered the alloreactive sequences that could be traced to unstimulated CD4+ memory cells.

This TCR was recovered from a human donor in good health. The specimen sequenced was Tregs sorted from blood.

The DNA for the CDR3 is TGTGCCAGCAGTCTTGGGACTAGCGGGAGTCGGCAGTTCTTC. Protein sequence: CASSLGTSGSRQFF. This chain connects TRBV28 to TRBJ2-1, with 14 bases fitting TRBD2. CDR3 size: 14 residues. The ends lost 5 bases at V and 12 bases at J; junction bases unmatched: 6. Germline values: CDR1 MDHEN, CDR2 SYDVKM.